Listed below are T cell receptor beta chains from one sample, sequenced in a study of CD8 T cells in ankylosing spondylitis. Each CDR3 protein is one row after TCRdb ran MiXCR on the 5' RACE reads. This table has 100,000 or so distinct CDR3 sequences, around 24% appearing once. Sequencing used synovial fluid, either unsorted or a sorted T cell fraction (not recorded which). All receptors come from a male donor with ankylosing spondylitis. The CDR3 runs from the conserved cysteine through the conserved F or W. A D gene is named only where the DNA matches it firmly. Clone size is not always given. Where it is, it says once, few, many or a class for expanded clones.

V gene	clone size	J gene	CDR3 length	D gene	CDR3 protein	CDR3 DNA
TRBV6-5	few	TRBJ2-5	15	.	CASSSTRQHQETQYF	TGTGCCAGCAGTTCCACACGACAGCACCAAGAGACCCAGTACTTC
TRBV9	.	TRBJ1-2	14	TRBD1	CASSVGTGAYGYTF	TGTGCCAGCAGCGTAGGGACAGGAGCCTATGGCTACACCTTC
TRBV7-2	.	TRBJ2-1	14	.	CASSLAVLTGEQFF	TGTGCCAGCAGCTTAGCCGTCCTGACAGGTGAGCAGTTCTTC
TRBV19	.	TRBJ2-5	13	.	CASNRGDQQTQYF	TGTGCCAGTAATAGAGGGGACCAGCAGACCCAGTACTTC
TRBV19	few	TRBJ2-1	16	TRBD2	CASSIRGSGGSNEQFF	TGTGCCAGTAGTATCAGGGGTAGCGGGGGCTCCAATGAGCAGTTCTTC
TRBV3-1	few	TRBJ2-7	14	TRBD1	CASSPGTGAHEQYF	TGTGCCAGCAGTCCCGGGACAGGGGCGCACGAGCAGTACTTC
TRBV3-1	.	TRBJ1-2	14	.	CASSQDLLRRGYTF	TGTGCCAGCAGCCAAGATCTTTTACGACGCGGCTACACCTTC
TRBV5-1	.	TRBJ2-1	16	.	CASSPSGGPSYNEQFF	TGCGCCAGCAGCCCGTCGGGCGGCCCCTCCTACAATGAGCAGTTCTTC
TRBV12-3/TRBV12-4	.	TRBJ2-5	15	.	CASSFGGFDGETQYF	TGTGCCAGCAGTTTTGGAGGGTTCGATGGGGAGACCCAGTACTTC
TRBV7-9	once	TRBJ2-2	16	.	CASGLGTGTLIGELFF	TGTGCCAGCGGCTTAGGCACCGGGACACTCATCGGGGAGCTGTTTTTT
TRBV20-1	few	TRBJ2-3	13	.	CSAGLRITDTQYF	TGCAGTGCTGGCCTTAGGATCACAGATACGCAGTATTTT
TRBV6-2/TRBV6-3	few	TRBJ2-7	14	.	CASSYSGHSYEQYF	TGTGCCAGCAGTTACTCAGGTCACTCCTACGAGCAGTACTTC
TRBV27	few	TRBJ2-5	13	.	CASRPTGAGAQYF	TGTGCCAGCAGACCAACAGGGGCGGGGGCCCAGTACTTC
TRBV7-8	many	TRBJ1-5	15	TRBD1	CASSPLQGGDQPQHF	TGTGCCAGCAGCCCCCTACAGGGGGGAGATCAGCCCCAGCATTTT
TRBV5-1	few	TRBJ1-5	15	TRBD1	CASSLGGTGNQPQHF	TGCGCCAGCAGCTTGGGTGGGACAGGGAATCAGCCCCAGCATTTT
TRBV30	.	TRBJ1-5	16	.	CAWSVRNKGVNQPQHF	TGTGCCTGGAGTGTAAGGAATAAGGGGGTGAATCAGCCCCAGCATTTT
TRBV2	.	TRBJ2-3	15	TRBD2	CASRAAGAARDTQYF	TGTGCCAGCAGGGCAGCGGGGGCGGCTAGGGATACGCAGTATTTT